This T cell receptor beta chain was recovered during a study of T cells after yellow fever vaccination. TCRdb ran MiXCR on the 5' RACE reads and lists one entry per CDR3 protein. This sample has approximately 250,000 distinct CDR3 sequences; about 5.2% occur once, and the top ten carry about 3.5%. The CDR3 contains 16 residues. V gave up 2 bases and J gave up 5 bases, with 18 bases separating them. Per germline, CDR1 MNHGY and CDR2 SAAAGT. There are a few counts of this clonotype. This clonotype originated in a man younger than 35 who received the YFV17D yellow fever vaccine. The specimen was CD4+ T cells sorted from PBMCs, collected on the day of the yellow fever booster vaccination. The chain has TRBV6-8 and TRBJ2-5, with D perhaps matching TRBD2 (6 bases). CDR3 sequence: CASSYRHSRREETQYF. CDR3 DNA sequence: TGTGCCAGCAGTTACCGCCATAGTCGACGGGAGGAGACCCAGTACTTC.